Only one count was recorded for the clone carrying this T cell receptor (beta chain). The sample belongs to a study of blood T cell repertoires in COVID-19. Study background: Acute and convalescent COVID-19 samples came from the United States, Italy and Spain. From T cells, B-cell-depleted T cells, or PBMCs came the material, which was cDNA or gDNA.

In the original processing: Reference gene primer amplification in the assay estimated nucleated cell counts. Libraries were prepared by immunoSEQ multiplex PCR; TCRdb keeps only in-frame clonotypes and omits some of them. V, J and clone size derive from that table, while D and trimming were established from the DNA sequence. This sample carries fewer than 300,000 clones, 75% to 95% of them seen once, and the ten largest clones take around 2.5%. The CDR3 contains 19 residues. Unmatched junction bases numbered 14, after V lost 0 bases and J lost 1 base. Patients at the Seattle site were enrolled during active infection and followed longitudinally.

The TCR sequence derives from a young adult with COVID-19, enrolled during active disease. The chain joins TRBV6-7 to TRBJ1-2; 7 bases are shared with TRBD1. TRBV6-7 is assigned to the ORF class and has an uncertain function. Input material: peripheral blood. The CDR3: CASSYSARKDRILNYGYTF. The CDR3 DNA is TGTGCCAGCAGTTACTCGGCCCGAAAGGACAGGATACTTAACTATGGCTACACCTTC.